This entry lists 6 T cell receptor beta chains sequenced from one sample in a study of vaccination and CD4 T cells after COVID-19. For these receptors, no antigen is known. Sequenced with the Oncomine TCR Beta short-read assay was DNA taken from cultured CD4+ T cells. MiXCR was run by TCRdb on the PCR reads, yielding one entry per CDR3 protein. The sample records around 9,400 distinct CDR3 sequences, under 30% being singletons. Treatment given: roughly nine-day PBMC culture with coronavirus spike peptide pools or control peptides (ViraFEST assay). The specimen comprised CD4+ T cells from blood, cultured in vitro, sampled after SARS-CoV-2 vaccination. The receptor set was obtained from a human donor who had recovered from COVID-19.

This rearrangement joins TRBV19 to TRBJ1-1; D call uncertain. Germline V CDR1 and CDR2: LNHDA, SQIVND (reference sequence). Trimming pared 4 bases from V and 1 base from J, leaving 10 bases between. This CDR3 region has 14 residues. The CDR3 protein is CASSTQVQNTEAFF. The CDR3 coding sequence is TGTGCCAGTAGTACTCAGGTTCAGAACACTGAAGCTTTCTTT.

In this sample, this clonotype turned up a few times. The V gene is TRBV7-2, the J gene TRBJ2-2, with 12 bases that match TRBD2. Germline V gene lookup returns CDR1 SGHTA and CDR2 FQGNSA. The junction had 12 bases not matched to a gene; V was cut back by 6 bases and J by 4 bases. The CDR3 covers 18 residues. The CDR3 reads CASRDRTSGRFGTGELFF. DNA for the CDR3: TGTGCCAGCAGGGACCGCACTAGCGGGAGGTTCGGCACCGGGGAGCTGTTTTTT.

The chain has TRBV7-2 and TRBJ2-6, with 12 bases that match TRBD2. The germline CDR1 and CDR2 sequences are SGHTA and FQGNSA. This CDR3 has 18 residues. Trimming removed 2 bases from V and 0 bases from J; junction bases left unmatched: 2. In DNA form, the CDR3 reads TGTGCCAGCAGCTTAAAACTAGCGGGGGGCTCTGGGGCCAACGTCCTGACTTTC. Translating it yields CASSLKLAGGSGANVLTF. Looking up the rest from reference TRBV7-2 and TRBJ2-6 gives the full variable domain: GAGVSQSPSNKVTEKGKDVELRCDPISGHTALYWYRQSLGQGLEFLIYFQGNSAPDKSGLPSDRFSAERTGGSVSTLTIQRTQQEDSAVYLCASSLKLAGGSGANVLTFGAGSRLTVL.

This clonotype was counted a few times. This sequence joins TRBV15 and TRBJ1-3; tentative D call: TRBD1 (5 bases). CDR3 length equals 15 residues. Germline V CDR1 and CDR2: LNHNV, YYDKDF (reference sequence). Trimming shortened V by 0 bases and J by 0 bases, and 6 bases separated the two germline ends. The CDR3 region is CATSRDRGSGNTIYF. In DNA form, the CDR3 reads TGTGCCACCAGCAGAGATAGGGGCTCTGGAAACACCATATATTTT.

The chain joins TRBV2 to TRBJ2-1; 9 nucleotides line up with TRBD1. The V segment lost 8 bases and the J segment 3 bases; nucleotides outside the gene matches: 5. CDR3 size: 14 residues. Germline V gene data show CDR1 as SNHLY and CDR2 as FYNNEI. The CDR3 nucleotides are TGTGCCAGCCTTAGACAGGGGGTCTACAATGAGCAGTTCTTC. It encodes CASLRQGVYNEQFF.

By sample share, this clonotype is medium-sized. V is TRBV20-1 and J is TRBJ2-5; 10 bases align to TRBD1. Germline CDR1 is DFQATT and CDR2 is SNEGSKA (reference sequence). J gave up 6 bases and V 6 bases, and 10 bases lay outside the gene matches. The CDR3 spans 14 residues. CDR3 in DNA: TGCAGTGCCAGGACCGGGGACAGGGGAAAGACCCAGTACTTC. Translating gives CSARTGDRGKTQYF.